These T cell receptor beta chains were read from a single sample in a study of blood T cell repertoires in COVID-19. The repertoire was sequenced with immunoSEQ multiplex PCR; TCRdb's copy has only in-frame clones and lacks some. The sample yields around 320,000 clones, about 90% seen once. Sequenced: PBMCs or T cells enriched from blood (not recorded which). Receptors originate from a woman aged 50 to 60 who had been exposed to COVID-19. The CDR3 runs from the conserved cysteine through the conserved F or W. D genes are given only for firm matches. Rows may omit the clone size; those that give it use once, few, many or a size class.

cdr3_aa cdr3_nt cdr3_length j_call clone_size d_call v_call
CASSPGRGNYGYTF TGCGCCAGCAGCCCCGGCAGGGGGAACTATGGCTACACCTTC 14 TRBJ1-2 - TRBD1 TRBV4-1
CASSPGLAELYNEQFF TGTGCCAGCAGCCCGGGACTAGCGGAGCTCTACAATGAGCAGTTCTTC 16 TRBJ2-1 - TRBD2 TRBV3-1/TRBV3-2
CASSLRTLTPAGELFF TGTGCCAGCAGCCTTAGGACACTAACACCGGCCGGGGAGCTGTTTTTT 16 TRBJ2-2 - - TRBV2
CASSLIRGSSYEQYF TGTGCCAGCAGCTTAATCCGGGGGAGTTCCTACGAGCAGTACTTC 15 TRBJ2-7 - - TRBV7-9
CASSLRQGRNGYTF TGTGCCAGCAGCCTAAGACAGGGGAGGAACGGCTACACCTTC 14 TRBJ1-2 - TRBD1 TRBV27
CASKDSGTYEQYF TGCGCCAGCAAGGACAGTGGAACCTACGAGCAGTACTTC 13 TRBJ2-7 - - TRBV5-1
CASSDDSEAFF TGTGCCAGCTCCGATGACAGCGAAGCTTTCTTT 11 TRBJ1-1 few - TRBV18
CASSPGHFYGYTF TGTGCCAGCAGCCCGGGACACTTCTATGGCTACACCTTC 13 TRBJ1-2 medium-sized - TRBV7-9
CASSYPGQDFEHRGAVF TGCGCCAGCAGTTATCCGGGACAGGATTTCGAACACCGGGGAGCTGTTTTT 17 TRBJ2-2 few TRBD1 TRBV5-1
CASSERGQGYTEAFF TGTGCCAGCAGTGAAAGGGGACAGGGGTACACTGAAGCTTTCTTT 15 TRBJ1-1 - TRBD1 TRBV2
CAAANPSSYEQYF TGTGCCGCTGCGAACCCTAGCTCCTACGAGCAGTACTTC 13 TRBJ2-7 - - TRBV28
CSASDREYSNQPQHF TGCAGTGCTAGTGACAGGGAATATAGCAATCAGCCCCAGCATTTT 15 TRBJ1-5 - TRBD1 TRBV20-1
CASSEERGGQRTDTQYF TGCGCCAGCAGTGAGGAGCGGGGGGGCCAAAGGACAGATACGCAGTATTTT 17 TRBJ2-3 - TRBD2 TRBV10-1